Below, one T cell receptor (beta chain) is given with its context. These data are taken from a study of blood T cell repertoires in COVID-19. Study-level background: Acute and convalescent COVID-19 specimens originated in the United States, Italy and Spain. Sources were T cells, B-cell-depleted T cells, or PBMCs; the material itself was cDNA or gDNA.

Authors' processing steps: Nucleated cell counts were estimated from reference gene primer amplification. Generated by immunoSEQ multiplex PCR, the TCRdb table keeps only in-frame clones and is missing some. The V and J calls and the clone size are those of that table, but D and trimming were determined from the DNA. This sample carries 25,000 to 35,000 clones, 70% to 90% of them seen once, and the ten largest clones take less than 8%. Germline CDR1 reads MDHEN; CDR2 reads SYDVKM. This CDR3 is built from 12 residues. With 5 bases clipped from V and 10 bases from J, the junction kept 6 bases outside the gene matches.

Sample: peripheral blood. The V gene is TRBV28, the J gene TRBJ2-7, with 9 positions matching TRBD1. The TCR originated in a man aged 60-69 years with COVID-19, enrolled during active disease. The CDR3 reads CASSPYRGRQYF. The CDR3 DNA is TGTGCCAGCAGTCCGTACAGGGGGCGTCAGTACTTC.